This passage covers 9 T cell receptor beta chains from one sample sequenced in a study of T cells in Graves' hyperthyroidism and ophthalmopathy. From RNA transcripts, TCR beta CDR3 regions were amplified. A first-round RT-PCR of the TCR CDR3 used the HTBI primer set. One entry per CDR3 protein results from TCRdb running MiXCR on the multiplex PCR reads. This sample has about 530,000 distinct CDR3 sequences; roughly 15% occur once, and the top ten carry around 17%. The source material was blood. The receptors stem from a woman aged 18 to 35 with Graves' ophthalmopathy.

As concerns this clonotype: It may be a read error: a sequence one base away is much more abundant. Here the CDR3 reads CASSLADREETQYF. The CDR3 DNA is TGTGCCAGCAGCTTAGCGGACAGGGAGGAGACCCAGTACTTC. This chain uses TRBV7-6 with TRBJ2-5; TRBD1 agrees at 8 bases. Germline CDR1 reads SGHVS; CDR2 reads FNYEAQ. This CDR3 has 14 residues. V dropped 0 bases and J dropped 5; count of bases not matched to a gene: 2.

This clonotype was seen ten or more times. The rearrangement uses TRBV2 and TRBJ1-3; TRBD1 aligns across 10 bases. The V gene end was trimmed by 5 bases and the J gene end by 5 bases; junction bases not matched to a gene: 3. Germline V gives CDR1 SNHLY, CDR2 FYNNEI. The CDR3 is made up of 14 amino acids. DNA of the CDR3: TGTGCCAGCAGTTTTGACAGGGGGCGAAACACCATATATTTT. Translating it yields CASSFDRGRNTIYF.

This clonotype was counted many times. The J gene is TRBJ1-1, the V gene TRBV12-3 or TRBV12-4; possible D gene TRBD1, 5 bases. The CDR3 totals 14 residues. Trimming left V 6 bases short and J 6 bases short, with 17 bases between. CDR3 sequence: CASSIKWGEAEAFF. CDR3 in DNA: TGTGCCAGCAGCATAAAGTGGGGGGAGGCTGAAGCTTTCTTT.

V gene TRBV27 combines with J gene TRBJ2-7, with TRBD1 identical over 8 bases. The CDR3 consists of 14 residues. CDR1 is MNHEY, CDR2 SMNVEV, per germline (reference sequence). V was pared by 4 bases and J by 3 bases, with 5 bases of the junction left unmatched. The CDR3 DNA sequence: TGTGCCAGCAGTTCCTCTACAGGGGGCTACGAGCAGTACTTC. It yields the protein CASSSSTGGYEQYF.

J is TRBJ1-5 and V is TRBV2; D remains unclear. The V end lost 7 bases, the J end lost 0 bases, and 7 bases lay between the germline ends. This CDR3 comprises 13 residues. The V gene's germline CDR1 is SNHLY and CDR2 FYNNEI. CDR3 bases: TGTGCCAGCACAAGGACTAGCAATCAGCCCCAGCATTTT. It yields the protein CASTRTSNQPQHF.

This clonotype was counted at least ten times. The V call is TRBV27, the J call TRBJ2-3; D is uncertain. CDR3 length: 14 amino acids. V dropped 2 bases and J dropped 5 bases, with 11 bases sitting between them. Per the germline V gene, CDR1 is MNHEY and CDR2 is SMNVEV (reference sequence). CDR3 loop: CASSLVFGEDTQYF. The CDR3 DNA reads TGTGCCAGCAGTTTAGTTTTTGGGGAAGATACGCAGTATTTT.

In its sample, this clonotype was seen many times. The chain uses TRBV6-1 and TRBJ2-2, with 9 bases fitting TRBD1. The CDR3 length is 16 residues. The trim removed 6 bases at V and 8 bases at J, leaving 13 bases unmatched. In germline, CDR1 is MNHNS, CDR2 SASEGT. The CDR3 region is CASSYNPQGAPGELFF. CDR3 in DNA: TGTGCCAGCAGCTATAACCCACAGGGGGCTCCGGGGGAGCTGTTTTTT.

The chain carries TRBV4-1 and TRBJ1-3, with 7 bases aligning to TRBD1. The CDR3 spans 17 residues. The junction had 12 bases not matched to a gene; V was cut back by 3 bases and J by 4 bases. Germline V gene sequence: CDR1 MGHRA, CDR2 YSYEKL. The CDR3 coding sequence is TGCGCCAGCAGCCATACTCCTCAGGGGGTAGCCGGAAACACCATATATTTT. Its protein product is CASSHTPQGVAGNTIYF.

This clonotype was observed a few times. This clone may be a read error of a much larger clone one base away. V and J are TRBV30 and TRBJ1-1, with 8 bases lining up with TRBD1. The CDR3 extends over 13 amino acids. Looked up from germline, CDR1 is GTSNPN and CDR2 is SVGIG (reference sequence). CDR3 sequence reads: CTWSGTGNTEAFF. CDR3 nucleotide sequence: TGTACCTGGTCTGGGACAGGGAACACTGAAGCTTTCTTT.